Each of the 29 T cell receptor beta chains below was sequenced from the same sample in a study of T-cell memory formation after mild COVID-19. TCRdb passed the 5' RACE reads through MiXCR, listing each CDR3 protein once. The table lists around 400,000 distinct CDR3 sequences, 24% of them singletons. The sample was PBMCs or a T cell subset sorted from them (not recorded which). The receptor source for this set is an adult woman who had mild COVID-19 (a few samples of this study predate the infection). Cell type and time point are not known.

This chain links TRBV4-2 with TRBJ2-3, with D perhaps TRBD1 or TRBD2 (5 bases each). Trimming removed 0 bases from V and 1 base from J, with 11 bases in between. The CDR3 runs 16 residues. Germline CDR1 and CDR2: LGHNA and YNFKEQ. The CDR3 DNA follows: TGTGCCAGCAGCCAAGATCAGCGAGGGGGCACAGATACGCAGTATTTT. It specifies CASSQDQRGGTDTQYF.

A few counts support this clonotype. The chain links TRBV5-5 to TRBJ1-2; D might be TRBD1 (6 bases). The V and J ends lost 4 bases and 2 bases respectively, with 24 bases between them. This CDR3 has 18 residues. The germline V gene has CDR1 SGHKS and CDR2 YYEKEE (reference sequence). CDR3 in DNA: TGTGCCAGCAGCGCTATCTATGAAGGTTGGACAGACAACTATGGCTACACCTTC. Amino acid sequence: CASSAIYEGWTDNYGYTF.

This clonotype was found a few times. V gene TRBV5-6 combines with J gene TRBJ2-7, with no clear D. The CDR3 contains 13 residues. The germline gives CDR1 SGHDT, CDR2 YYEEEE. V lost 4 bases to trimming and J lost 2 bases, with 10 bases between them. The CDR3 nucleotides are TGTGCCAGCAGCCGTGAGGCCCCCTACGAGCAGTACTTC. Its protein product is CASSREAPYEQYF.

The V call is TRBV4-1, the J call TRBJ1-4; D remains unclear. The assigned J gene may be wrong: the sequence end matches TRBJ2-2 better. The germline CDR1 and CDR2 sequences are MGHRA and YSYEKL. The CDR3 covers 14 residues. CDR3 loop: CASSPDLQSPELFF. The CDR3 nucleotides read TGCGCCAGCAGCCCGGACCTACAGAGTCCGGAGCTGTTTTTT.

This chain joins TRBV7-8 and TRBJ2-7; no definite D call. Between the trimmed V and J ends, which lost 0 bases and 6 bases, there was a span of 15 bases. The CDR3 is made up of 15 amino acids. CDR1 is SGHVS and CDR2 is FQNEAQ in the germline V gene. CDR3 sequence (DNA): TGTGCCAGCAGCTTAGCGGAGAGACCCCCTGTCGAGCAGTACTTC. This sequence encodes CASSLAERPPVEQYF.

The chain joins TRBV11-2 to TRBJ2-2; D not resolved. The V gene lost 3 bases and the J gene lost 3 bases, with 8 bases spanning the gap. The CDR3 has 14 amino acids. Germline V gives CDR1 SGHAT, CDR2 FQNNGV. CDR3 nucleotide sequence: TGTGCCAGCAGCTTCGTGTCGGACACCGGGGAGCTGTTTTTT. Protein: CASSFVSDTGELFF.

This chain uses TRBV7-2 with TRBJ2-1, with 8 positions matching TRBD2. CDR3 length: 15 residues. Germline V gene lookup returns CDR1 SGHTA and CDR2 FQGNSA. The V gene end was trimmed by 9 bases and the J gene end by 5 bases; junction bases not matched to a gene: 12. CDR3 DNA: TGTGCCAGTTCTAAAGGACTAGCAGGAGACAATGAGCAGTTCTTC. It is translated as CASSKGLAGDNEQFF.

J is TRBJ2-3 and V is TRBV2; 7 bases map to TRBD2. The trim removed 8 bases at V and 4 bases at J, leaving 6 bases unmatched. CDR3 length: 13 residues. Germline V gene data show CDR1 as SNHLY and CDR2 as FYNNEI. CDR3 in amino acids: CASCRGDADTQYF. Here the CDR3 DNA reads TGTGCCAGCTGTCGGGGGGACGCAGATACGCAGTATTTT.

This chain links TRBV25-1 with TRBJ1-3; D is perhaps TRBD1 (5 bases). The V end was cut by 3 bases, the J end by 0 bases, with 12 bases between. This CDR3 has 16 residues. Germline V lookup: CDR1 MGHDK, CDR2 SYGVNS. For the CDR3, the DNA is TGTGCCAGCAGTGATAGGGGCAGTCGCTCTGGAAACACCATATATTTT. Translation gives CASSDRGSRSGNTIYF.

In this sample, this clonotype turned up many times. The rearrangement uses TRBV18 and TRBJ2-3, with D perhaps matching TRBD1 or TRBD2 (5 bases each). Trimming took off 3 bases at V and 1 base at J, with 8 bases between the two ends. The CDR3 loop spans 14 amino acids. CDR1 is KGHSH, CDR2 LQKENI, per germline. CDR3 nucleotide sequence: TGTGCCAGCTCACCCCGGGACCGCACAGATACGCAGTATTTT. It is translated as CASSPRDRTDTQYF.

The rearrangement joins TRBV20-1 to TRBJ2-7; 11 positions match TRBD2. This CDR3 region has 16 residues. V was pared by 3 bases and J by 2 bases, with 9 bases of the junction left unmatched. Germline assignment: CDR1 DFQATT and CDR2 SNEGSKA (reference sequence). The CDR3 DNA is TGCAGTGCTAGCCGACTAGCGGGACGCCACCCCTACGAGCAGTACTTC. It translates to CSASRLAGRHPYEQYF.

This clonotype was seen more than once but under ten times. CDR3 region: CASSLETSPNTGELFF. The CDR3 DNA sequence: TGTGCCAGCAGCTTAGAGACAAGCCCGAACACCGGGGAGCTGTTTTTT. This chain connects TRBV7-6 to TRBJ2-2; D gene uncertain. Deletions cut 1 base from V and 0 bases from J, with 9 bases between. The length of the CDR3 is 16 residues. Germline V gene data show CDR1 as SGHVS and CDR2 as FNYEAQ.

V gene TRBV7-2 combines with J gene TRBJ2-7; D is unclear. CDR1 and CDR2 (germline): SGHTA, FQGNSA. CDR3 size: 11 residues. V gave up 3 bases and J gave up 5 bases, with 5 bases separating them. Here the CDR3 reads CASSLRNEQYF. In DNA, the CDR3 is TGTGCCAGCAGCTTGAGAAACGAGCAGTACTTC.

In its sample, this clonotype was seen many times. The chain recombines TRBV9 with TRBJ1-1; 7 nucleotides align to TRBD1. CDR3 length: 15 amino acids. Germline V gene sequence: CDR1 SGDLS, CDR2 YYNGEE. The trim removed 3 bases at V and 4 bases at J, leaving 9 bases unmatched. CDR3 region: CASSARGQTITEAFF. The CDR3 DNA reads TGTGCCAGCAGCGCCCGGGGACAGACTATCACTGAAGCTTTCTTT.

The V gene is TRBV30, the J gene TRBJ2-7; D call uncertain. V was cut by 4 bases and J by 5 bases, with 12 bases left in between. Per germline, CDR1 GTSNPN and CDR2 SVGIG (reference sequence). This CDR3 has 12 residues. The CDR3 region has the DNA TGTGCCTGGATCCCCGGGTGGGACGAGCAGTACTTC. Encoded protein: CAWIPGWDEQYF.

CDR3 sequence (DNA): TGTGCCAGCAGTTACTCGAAGATCCCTCAGGGGGCAGTTCGCTCCATGGGAAATGAAAAACTGTTTTTT. Encoded protein: CASSYSKIPQGAVRSMGNEKLFF. The chain employs TRBV6-5 and TRBJ1-4, with 8 bases matching TRBD1. V lost 0 bases to trimming and J lost 5 bases; unmatched junction nucleotides: 26. Germline CDR1 is MNHEY and CDR2 is SVGAGI. The CDR3 is 23 residues long.

Only a few counts were recorded for this clonotype. The chain has TRBV20-1 and TRBJ2-3; D perhaps matches TRBD2 (5 bases). The CDR3 sequence is 14 residues long. CDR1 is DFQATT, CDR2 SNEGSKA, per germline (reference sequence). Trimming pared 6 bases from V and 2 bases from J, leaving 15 bases between. CDR3 protein: CSAPLRGNTDTQYF. The DNA of the CDR3 is TGCAGTGCACCTCTACGGGGAAACACAGATACGCAGTATTTT.

This clonotype came up a few times. The gene calls are TRBV2 and TRBJ2-7; maybe TRBD2 (5 bases). Deletions cut 6 bases from V and 2 bases from J, with 14 bases between. Germline V gives CDR1 SNHLY, CDR2 FYNNEI. The CDR3 is made up of 14 amino acids. CDR3 sequence: CASSPPAGAYEQYF. The CDR3 region has the DNA TGTGCCAGCAGCCCTCCGGCCGGGGCCTACGAGCAGTACTTC.

At least ten counts were recorded for this clonotype. The V and J genes are TRBV20-1 and TRBJ1-1; D call uncertain. The CDR3 sequence is 13 residues long. Deletions cut 5 bases from V and 0 bases from J, with 10 bases between. The germline V gene encodes CDR1 DFQATT and CDR2 SNEGSKA (reference sequence). CDR3: CSALDGMNTEAFF. The CDR3 region has the DNA TGCAGTGCTTTAGACGGCATGAACACTGAAGCTTTCTTT.

This clonotype was detected ten times or more. CDR3 protein: CASSTEEPLRGYTF. The CDR3 bases are TGTGCCAGCAGCACGGAGGAACCACTAAGGGGCTACACCTTC. This chain uses TRBV7-9 with TRBJ1-2; D is ambiguous. The germline V gene has CDR1 SEHNR and CDR2 FQNEAQ (reference sequence). Trimming took 5 bases from V and 8 from J, leaving 18 bases between them. CDR3 length equals 14 residues.

There are many counts of this clonotype. This chain connects TRBV13 to TRBJ2-7, with unresolved D. The ends were cut back, 4 bases at V and 10 bases at J, with 14 bases in the middle. CDR1 and CDR2 from the germline V gene are PRHDT and FYEKMQ (reference sequence). The CDR3 is 12 residues long. The CDR3 bases are TGTGCCAGCAGCTCCACGGGCGGTCCCCAGTACTTC. Protein product: CASSSTGGPQYF.

CDR3 loop: CSAYQGNTIYF. In DNA, the CDR3 is TGCAGTGCCTACCAGGGAAACACCATATATTTT. The chain has TRBV20-1 and TRBJ1-3; no clear D. The germline gives CDR1 DFQATT, CDR2 SNEGSKA (reference sequence). The CDR3 runs to 11 residues. The V end lost 6 bases, the J end lost 4 bases, and 7 bases lay between the germline ends.

This clonotype was seen ten or more times. This chain joins TRBV12-3 or TRBV12-4 and TRBJ1-3; D gene unclear. V was clipped by 6 bases and J by 8 bases, with 11 bases between them. The CDR3 extends over 12 amino acids. CDR3 coding DNA: TGTGCCAGCAGCCCTGGACTAGACACCATATATTTT. This encodes CASSPGLDTIYF.

V and J are TRBV3-1 and TRBJ2-7; D is perhaps TRBD1 (5 bases). Trimming stripped 4 bases from V and 0 bases from J, with 16 bases between. CDR1 is LGHDT, CDR2 YNNKEL, per germline (reference sequence). CDR3 size: 16 residues. The CDR3 loop reads CASSRSLDTDSYEQYF. In nucleotides, the CDR3 is TGTGCCAGCAGCCGCTCCTTGGACACCGACTCCTACGAGCAGTACTTC.

The rearrangement joins TRBV4-1 to TRBJ1-5; D perhaps matches TRBD1 (5 bases). The CDR3 is 13 amino acids. The V and J ends lost 1 base and 7 bases respectively, with 8 bases between them. Germline V gives CDR1 MGHRA, CDR2 YSYEKL. Here the CDR3 DNA reads TGCGCCAGCAGCCAAGCCTGGGGGCAGCCCCAGCATTTT. It encodes CASSQAWGQPQHF.

The rearrangement joins TRBV11-3 to TRBJ2-2, with TRBD2 identical over 9 bases. Germline CDR1 and CDR2: SGHNT and YENEEA. This CDR3 has 18 amino acids. The trim removed 3 bases at V and 4 bases at J, leaving 12 bases unmatched. CDR3 in amino acids: CASSFFFAALAGTGELFF. CDR3 DNA: TGTGCCAGCAGCTTCTTTTTTGCGGCACTAGCGGGCACCGGGGAGCTGTTTTTT. Looking up the rest from reference TRBV11-3 and TRBJ2-2 gives the full variable domain: EAGVVQSPRYKIIEKKQPVAFWCNPISGHNTLYWYLQNLGQGPELLIRYENEEAVDDSQLPKDRFSAERLKGVDSTLKIQPAELGDSAVYLCASSFFFAALAGTGELFFGEGSRLTVL.

This clonotype has just a few counts. J is TRBJ1-1 and V is TRBV3-1; maybe TRBD1 (5 bases). In germline, CDR1 is LGHDT, CDR2 YNNKEL (reference sequence). The CDR3 consists of 14 residues. With 6 bases removed from V and 5 bases from J, the gap between germline ends came to 16 bases. CDR3 in amino acids: CASSQGPPGTEAFF. The CDR3 DNA is TGTGCCAGCAGTCAGGGACCTCCGGGGACTGAAGCTTTCTTT.

The chain recombines TRBV4-1 with TRBJ1-4; D call uncertain. CDR1 is MGHRA, CDR2 YSYEKL, per germline. The ends were cut back, 10 bases at V and 1 base at J, with 19 bases in the middle. This CDR3 is built from 16 residues. CDR3 in amino acids: CATKPRGSGTNEKLFF. The CDR3 DNA reads TGCGCCACCAAGCCCCGGGGAAGTGGAACTAATGAAAAACTGTTTTTT.

This clonotype occurred a few times. CDR3 nucleotides: TGTGCCAGCAGTTACTCCGGGACAGTCGGAAACACCATATATTTT. Translating gives CASSYSGTVGNTIYF. The V call is TRBV6-5, the J call TRBJ1-3; 7 positions agree with TRBD1. Losses at the gene ends were 0 bases for V and 4 bases for J; bases not matched to a gene: 3. CDR1 and CDR2 from the germline V gene are MNHEY and SVGAGI. This CDR3 comprises 15 residues.